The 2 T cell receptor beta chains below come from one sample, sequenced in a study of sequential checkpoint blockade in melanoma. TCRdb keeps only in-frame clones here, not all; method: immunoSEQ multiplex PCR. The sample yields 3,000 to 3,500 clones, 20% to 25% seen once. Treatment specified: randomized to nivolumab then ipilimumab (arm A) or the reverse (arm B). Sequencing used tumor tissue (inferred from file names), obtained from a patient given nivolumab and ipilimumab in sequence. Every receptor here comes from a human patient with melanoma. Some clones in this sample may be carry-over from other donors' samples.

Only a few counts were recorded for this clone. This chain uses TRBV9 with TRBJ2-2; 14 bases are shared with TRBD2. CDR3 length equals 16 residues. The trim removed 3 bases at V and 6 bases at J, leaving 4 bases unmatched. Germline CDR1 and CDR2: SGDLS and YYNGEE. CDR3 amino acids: CASSAPGLAGAGELFF. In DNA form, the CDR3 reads TGTGCCAGCAGCGCGCCGGGACTAGCGGGGGCCGGGGAGCTGTTTTTT. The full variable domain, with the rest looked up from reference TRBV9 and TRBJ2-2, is DSGVTQTPKHLITATGQRVTLRCSPRSGDLSVYWYQQSLDQGLQFLIQYYNGEERAKGNILERFSAQQFPDLHSELNLSSLELGDSALYFCASSAPGLAGAGELFFGEGSRLTVL.

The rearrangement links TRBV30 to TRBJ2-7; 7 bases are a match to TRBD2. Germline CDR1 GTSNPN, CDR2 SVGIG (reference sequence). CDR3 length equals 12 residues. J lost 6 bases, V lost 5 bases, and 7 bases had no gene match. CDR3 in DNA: TGTGCCTGGGGGGGAGGGTTCCGCGAGCAGTACTTC. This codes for CAWGGGFREQYF.